This TCR beta chain was captured in a study of cytomegalovirus exposure and HLA in healthy donors. The CDR3 runs 17 residues. The germline gives CDR1 MDHEN, CDR2 SYDVKM. V dropped 1 base and J dropped 1 base, with 14 bases sitting between them. PCR employed 60 Vbeta and 13 Jbeta primers. Measured with immunoSEQ multiplex PCR; TCRdb has only the in-frame clones, and not every one. The sample consists of 130,000 or so clones, about 77% of them appearing once. This receptor was identified in a man between 50 and 59 years old in good health and CMV-seronegative. V gene TRBV28 combines with J gene TRBJ1-5; no reliable D call. Sequences were obtained from PBMCs. The CDR3 DNA reads as TGTGCCAGCAGTTTATTAGCGACCCAGTGGAGCAATCAGCCCCAGCATTTT. As protein: CASSLLATQWSNQPQHF. The full variable domain, completed using reference TRBV28 and TRBJ1-5, is DVKVTQSSRYLVKRTGEKVFLECVQDMDHENMFWYRQDPGLGLRLIYFSYDVKMKEKGDIPEGYSVSREKKERFSLILESASTNQTSMYLCASSLLATQWSNQPQHFGDGTRLSIL.